The entry below gives a single TCR beta chain sequence along with its context. Clones were sequenced by immunoSEQ multiplex PCR, and TCRdb holds only the in-frame ones, with some missing. This sample has 65,000 to 95,000 clones, with 80% to 90% found just once. The data derive from a study of blood T cell repertoires in COVID-19. Overall study: Some COVID-19 samples were acute and others convalescent; all came from the United States, Italy and Spain. PBMCs, B-cell-depleted T cells, or T cells provided the cDNA or gDNA that made up the material.

The ends were cut back, 0 bases at V and 5 bases at J, with 17 bases in the middle. The CDR3 covers 16 residues. Germline-derived CDR1 and CDR2 are SGHRS and YFSETQ. Sequenced input: peripheral blood. The source is a woman aged 45 to 65 with acute or convalescent COVID-19. J is TRBJ1-2 and V is TRBV5-1; D is undetermined. This CDR3 is CASSLDSTFVSYGYTF. The CDR3 DNA reads TGCGCCAGCAGCTTGGATAGCACCTTTGTATCATATGGCTACACCTTC.